These 28 T cell receptor beta chains originate from one sample sequenced in a study of blood T cell repertoires in COVID-19. Assay used: immunoSEQ multiplex PCR; TCRdb lists only in-frame clones, some missing. The repertoire includes about 500,000 clones, approximately 90% of them detected once, and about 0.75% sits in the top ten. The sequencing input was PBMCs or T cells enriched from blood (not recorded which). The receptors originated from a woman between 18 and 29 years old who had recovered from COVID-19.

The chain uses TRBV5-4 and TRBJ2-2, with a tentative D call TRBD1 (6 bases). Germline assignment: CDR1 SGHNT and CDR2 YYREEE (reference sequence). This CDR3 spans 13 amino acids. V was cut by 3 bases and J by 4 bases, with 7 bases left in between. The CDR3 loop is CASSWTVTGELFF. CDR3 DNA: TGTGCCAGCAGCTGGACAGTCACCGGGGAGCTGTTTTTT.

This chain connects TRBV2 to TRBJ1-3; D gene uncertain. This CDR3 spans 14 amino acids. V lost 6 bases, J lost 0 bases, and 9 bases lay in between. Germline assignment: CDR1 SNHLY and CDR2 FYNNEI. The CDR3 DNA sequence: TGTGCCAGCAGGGCCAGGAACTCTGGAAACACCATATATTTT. Its translation: CASRARNSGNTIYF.

This clone was found once. The V and J genes are TRBV5-1 and TRBJ1-6; 7 nucleotides agree with TRBD1. V shed 3 bases, J shed 6 bases, and the junction held 15 bases outside the gene matches. Germline assignment: CDR1 SGHRS and CDR2 YFSETQ. This CDR3 region has 18 residues. CDR3 DNA sequence: TGCGCCAGCAGCTCAAGCCCCCGAGGACAGGCCGTTAATTCACCCCTCCACTTT. Residues: CASSSSPRGQAVNSPLHF.

This chain connects TRBV5-4 to TRBJ1-4, with a possible D match to TRBD1 (5 bases). CDR1 and CDR2 (germline): SGHNT, YYREEE (reference sequence). The CDR3 is 13 residues long. The V end lost 2 bases, the J end lost 11 bases, and 13 bases lay between the germline ends. DNA for the CDR3: TGTGCCAGCAGCTTCGACGCTGCAGGGAAACTGTTTTTT. Protein product: CASSFDAAGKLFF.

The chain carries TRBV29-1 and TRBJ1-1, with 7 nucleotides matching TRBD1. The ends lost 4 bases at V and 6 bases at J; junction bases unmatched: 5. The CDR3 is made up of 12 amino acids. Germline values: CDR1 SQVTM, CDR2 ANQGSEA. The CDR3 protein is CSVVGQGAEAFF. CDR3 sequence (DNA): TGCAGCGTTGTCGGGCAGGGGGCTGAAGCTTTCTTT.

V and J are TRBV10-3 and TRBJ1-1, with TRBD1 identical over 11 bases. V lost 4 bases, J lost 5 bases, and 3 bases stayed unmatched. CDR1 and CDR2 from the germline V gene are ENHRY and SYGVKD. CDR3 length equals 14 residues. CDR3 loop: CAISGGQGATEAFF. CDR3 sequence (DNA): TGTGCCATCAGTGGAGGACAGGGGGCTACTGAAGCTTTCTTT.

The chain links TRBV2 to TRBJ1-2; TRBD1 matches 8 bases. This CDR3 is built from 14 residues. V gave up 4 bases and J gave up 6 bases; unmatched junction bases: 7. Per germline, CDR1 SNHLY and CDR2 FYNNEI. CDR3 region: CASSGTGISHGYTF. CDR3 sequence (DNA): TGTGCCAGCAGTGGGACAGGGATTTCCCATGGCTACACCTTC.

This clone came up a few times. The rearrangement joins TRBV18 to TRBJ1-2; 9 nucleotides line up with TRBD1. V gave up 3 bases and J gave up 6 bases; unmatched junction bases: 5. CDR3 size: 14 residues. In germline, CDR1 is KGHSH, CDR2 LQKENI. The CDR3 spells CASSPAQGADGYTF. CDR3 DNA: TGTGCCAGCTCACCCGCACAGGGGGCGGATGGCTACACCTTC.

The DNA for the CDR3 is TGTGCCAGCAGCTTGGGCGGGAGCTACACCTTC. Translated, it gives CASSLGGSYTF. The chain has TRBV7-6 and TRBJ1-2; D ambiguous. Germline V gene lookup returns CDR1 SGHVS and CDR2 FNYEAQ. This CDR3 comprises 11 residues. The V end was cut by 3 bases, the J end by 9 bases, with 8 bases between.

A few counts support this clone. The V and J genes are TRBV2 and TRBJ2-7, with 9 bases identical to TRBD1. V lost 4 bases and J lost 2; bases outside the gene matches: 0. The length of the CDR3 is 13 residues. The germline CDR1 and CDR2 sequences are SNHLY and FYNNEI. The CDR3 DNA follows: TGTGCCAGCAGTGGGGACAGGGCCTACGAGCAGTACTTC. Translating it yields CASSGDRAYEQYF. The entire variable domain, with the rest obtained from reference TRBV2 and TRBJ2-7, is as follows: EPEVTQTPSHQVTQMGQEVILRCVPISNHLYFYWYRQILGQKVEFLVSFYNNEISEKSEIFDDQFSVERPDGSNFTLKIRSTKLEDSAMYFCASSGDRAYEQYFGPGTRLTVT.

The chain combines TRBV25-1 with TRBJ2-6, with 7 bases fitting TRBD1. Germline V gene lookup returns CDR1 MGHDK and CDR2 SYGVNS. The V gene end was trimmed by 2 bases and the J gene end by 4 bases; junction bases not matched to a gene: 8. This CDR3 region has 17 residues. The CDR3 bases are TGTGCCAGCAGTGAAAACCTTGACAGGGACGGGGCCAACGTCCTGACTTTC. Its translation is CASSENLDRDGANVLTF.

This clone was observed a single time. J is TRBJ1-1 and V is TRBV19; 8 bases align to TRBD1. The CDR3 totals 15 residues. V lost 4 bases, J lost 6 bases, and 10 bases stayed unmatched. Per the germline V gene, CDR1 is LNHDA and CDR2 is SQIVND (reference sequence). The CDR3 nucleotides are TGTGCCAGTAGTACCTCCGCCGGGACAGGCGCTGAAGCTTTCTTT. It codes for CASSTSAGTGAEAFF.

V is TRBV2 and J is TRBJ2-7, with 9 bases lining up with TRBD2. The CDR3 loop spans 15 amino acids. Trimming cost V 5 bases and J 3 bases; bases outside gene matches: 8. Germline CDR1 and CDR2: SNHLY and FYNNEI. The CDR3 reads CASSPGLAKYYEQYF. DNA of the CDR3: TGTGCCAGCAGTCCTGGACTAGCGAAATACTACGAGCAGTACTTC.

The chain combines TRBV5-1 with TRBJ2-5; possible D gene TRBD1, 5 bases. The CDR3 is 16 residues long. Germline-derived CDR1 and CDR2 are SGHRS and YFSETQ. The V and J ends lost 3 bases and 0 bases respectively, with 15 bases between them. The CDR3 DNA sequence: TGCGCCAGCAGCTCGGAACCCGACAGATACCAAGAGACCCAGTACTTC. It translates to CASSSEPDRYQETQYF.

The chain combines TRBV5-4 with TRBJ2-7; the match to TRBD1 covers 8 bases. This CDR3 is 13 amino acids long. V was pared by 2 bases and J by 6 bases, with 4 bases of the junction left unmatched. Germline loops: CDR1 SGHNT, CDR2 YYREEE (reference sequence). As DNA, the CDR3 is TGTGCCAGCAGCTTCCCAGGGGGCGGCGAGCAGTACTTC. It encodes CASSFPGGGEQYF.

The chain has TRBV7-3 and TRBJ2-1; 7 bases map to TRBD1. Trimming removed 4 bases from V and 7 bases from J; junction bases left unmatched: 4. Germline CDR1 reads SGHTA; CDR2 reads FQGTGA. This CDR3 has 13 residues. CDR3 residues: CASSSVRGNEQFF. CDR3 nucleotides: TGTGCCAGCAGCTCAGTCAGGGGGAATGAGCAGTTCTTC.

The V and J genes are TRBV7-9 and TRBJ1-2; D gene unclear. Germline loops: CDR1 SEHNR, CDR2 FQNEAQ (reference sequence). The CDR3 length is 15 residues. V lost 2 bases and J 8 bases, leaving 18 bases between the germline ends. CDR3 amino acids: CASSLSAALRYGYTF. The CDR3 nucleotides read TGTGCCAGCAGCTTAAGCGCGGCGCTGCGATACGGCTACACCTTC.

The chain uses TRBV4-1 and TRBJ2-2, with TRBD2 as a possible D gene (6 bases). Trimming pared 2 bases from V and 7 bases from J, leaving 23 bases between. This CDR3 has 18 amino acids. Per the germline V gene, CDR1 is MGHRA and CDR2 is YSYEKL. The CDR3: CASSQRPAWGTSYGELFF. CDR3 nucleotides: TGCGCCAGCAGCCAACGTCCCGCGTGGGGGACTTCTTACGGGGAGCTGTTTTTT.

As to this clone: Sequence at one end of the junction differs from germline and may be a read error. The chain couples TRBV30 to TRBJ2-7; the match to TRBD1 covers 7 bases. Germline V gene sequence: CDR1 GTSNPN, CDR2 SVGIG (reference sequence). The length of the CDR3 is 12 residues. DNA of the CDR3: TGTGCCTGGAGTGTCCTCCCCGGACAGGCCTTGTTC. Translation: CAWSVLPGQALF.

This chain joins TRBV7-2 and TRBJ2-5, with D possibly being TRBD1 (6 bases). The V gene lost 3 bases and the J gene lost 3 bases, with 14 bases spanning the gap. This CDR3 contains 15 residues. Germline V CDR1 and CDR2: SGHTA, FQGNSA. This chain's CDR3 is CASSFLGTLEETQYF. CDR3 DNA sequence: TGTGCCAGCAGCTTTCTCGGGACACTTGAAGAGACCCAGTACTTC.

The V and J genes are TRBV18 and TRBJ1-2; 11 bases agree with TRBD1. The CDR3 has 15 amino acids. After removal of 2 bases from V and 4 bases from J, the junction contained 3 bases not matched to a gene. Germline CDR1 KGHSH, CDR2 LQKENI. The CDR3 sequence is CASSPGTGGIYGYTF. CDR3 sequence (DNA): TGTGCCAGCTCACCAGGGACAGGGGGTATCTATGGCTACACCTTC.

The rearrangement links TRBV7-9 to TRBJ1-2, with 10 bases fitting TRBD1. After removal of 2 bases from V and 4 bases from J, the junction contained 16 bases not matched to a gene. Germline CDR1 SEHNR, CDR2 FQNEAQ (reference sequence). CDR3 length: 19 residues. The CDR3 bases are TGTGCCAGCAGCTTACCCAGGGGGGACAGGGGAGGAACATTCTATGGCTACACCTTC. It codes for CASSLPRGDRGGTFYGYTF.

The chain employs TRBV30 and TRBJ1-1; the D gene is possibly TRBD1 (6 bases). Trimming removed 7 bases from V and 4 bases from J, with 16 bases in between. CDR1 and CDR2 from the germline V gene are GTSNPN and SVGIG (reference sequence). The CDR3 is made up of 13 amino acids. The CDR3 DNA sequence: TGTGCCTTCGTAGGGACACCGAGCACTGAAGCTTTCTTT. Translation: CAFVGTPSTEAFF.

The rearrangement joins TRBV5-4 to TRBJ2-1; TRBD1 aligns across 7 bases. The CDR3 has 12 residues. With 1 base clipped from V and 10 bases from J, the junction kept 2 bases outside the gene matches. Per the germline V gene, CDR1 is SGHNT and CDR2 is YYREEE (reference sequence). The CDR3: CASSLKGQEQFF. Here the CDR3 DNA reads TGTGCCAGCAGCTTGAAGGGACAGGAGCAGTTCTTC.

The chain recombines TRBV28 with TRBJ1-2; TRBD1 agrees at 7 bases. The V gene's germline CDR1 is MDHEN and CDR2 SYDVKM. V gave up 6 bases and J gave up 2 bases; unmatched junction bases: 6. The CDR3 runs to 14 residues. The CDR3 nucleotides are TGTGCCAGCAGCCCCGGGACAGTCAACTATGGCTACACCTTC. It encodes CASSPGTVNYGYTF.

This sequence joins TRBV5-4 and TRBJ2-2; a weak D match, TRBD2 (7 bases). There are 16 residues in the CDR3. With 4 bases removed from V and 0 bases from J, the gap between germline ends came to 13 bases. Germline V gene lookup returns CDR1 SGHNT and CDR2 YYREEE (reference sequence). The CDR3 DNA reads TGTGCCAGCAGCCCGAAGGGGGGGACGAACACCGGGGAGCTGTTTTTT. Protein sequence: CASSPKGGTNTGELFF. The full variable domain, completed using reference TRBV5-4 and TRBJ2-2, is ETGVTQSPTHLIKTRGQQVTLRCSSQSGHNTVSWYQQALGQGPQFIFQYYREEENGRGNFPPRFSGLQFPNYSSELNVNALELDDSALYLCASSPKGGTNTGELFFGEGSRLTVL.

The rearrangement uses TRBV7-2 and TRBJ1-1; 8 nucleotides agree with TRBD1. CDR1 is SGHTA and CDR2 is FQGNSA in the germline V gene. The CDR3 is 17 residues long. V lost 3 bases to trimming and J lost 4 bases; unmatched junction nucleotides: 13. Here the CDR3 reads CASSLTGENAVSTEAFF. The DNA of the CDR3 is TGTGCCAGCAGCTTGACAGGGGAGAACGCGGTGAGCACTGAAGCTTTCTTT.

The chain joins TRBV11-2 to TRBJ2-1; D is undetermined. V lost 1 base and J lost 6, with 16 bases in between. Germline values: CDR1 SGHAT, CDR2 FQNNGV. CDR3 size: 16 residues. The CDR3 loop reads CASSLGYSTYLNEQFF. The CDR3 DNA sequence: TGTGCCAGCAGCTTAGGGTACTCCACTTACCTCAATGAGCAGTTCTTC.